This TCR beta chain was profiled in a study of blood T cell repertoires in COVID-19. Study-level information: Specimens from acute and convalescent COVID-19 originated in the United States, Italy and Spain. Nucleic acid was either cDNA or gDNA, and it came from T cells, B-cell-depleted T cells, or PBMCs.

CDR1 is MNHNY, CDR2 SVGAGI, per germline (reference sequence). Trimming removed 0 bases at V and 5 bases at J, with 10 bases between. The CDR3 is 14 amino acids. How the authors handled the data: How many nucleated cells were present was estimated from reference gene primer amplification. Here immunoSEQ multiplex PCR was the method, and the copy in TCRdb shows in-frame clones only, minus some. From that table come the V and J calls and clone size; the DNA was used to work out D and trimming. The data show more than 35,000 clones, approximately 90% seen once. This TCR came from a woman aged 30 to 39 in a cohort sampled during active COVID-19. The sequenced sample consisted of peripheral blood. The rearrangement joins TRBV6-6 to TRBJ2-5; D gene ambiguous. CDR3 nucleotide sequence: TGTGCCAGCAGTTACTCGGGCCCCCCGGAGACCCAGTACTTC. Translated: CASSYSGPPETQYF.